This T cell receptor (beta chain) came from a study of blood T cells in healthy people across ages. Whole-study context: In model experiments, template switching was able to capture about one barcoded beta molecule for every two T cells that were present.

Study-wide results and caveats: More naive CD4+ cells and higher diversity marked long-lived donors relative to aged donors. Using unsorted PBMCs precluded a conclusive naive versus antigen-experienced comparison.

A word on this clonotype: The antigen remains undetermined.

CDR3 length equals 14 residues. CDR1 and CDR2 from the germline V gene are SGHTA and FQGNSA. With a J-beta primer mix and a sample-barcoded 5' primer, a second PCR ran about 7 to 12 cycles. Each cDNA was tagged by a template-switch adaptor containing 12 random nucleotides. TCRdb re-called the 5' RACE reads through MiXCR, storing one row per CDR3 protein. The top ten hold 45% to 60% of the sample, which has 380,000 or so distinct CDR3 sequences, roughly half seen once. The genes are TRBV7-2 and TRBJ2-7, with 9 positions matching TRBD2. The end of the DNA aligns better with TRBJ2-5, so the J call may be wrong. The sample was blood. This sequence was found in a man aged 55-75 years in good health. The CDR3 region has the DNA TGTGCCAGCAGGGCGACTAGCGGACGGGAGACCCAGTACTTC. Protein: CASRATSGRETQYF.